Below, 24 T cell receptor beta chains from the same sample are listed, as sequenced in a study of control samples from healthy donors and cancer patients. Repertoires were generated with immunoSEQ multiplex PCR, while TCRdb's copy carries only in-frame clones and drops some. The sample holds more than 100,000 clones, about 91% seen once. The sample was blood. Source of these receptors: a man aged 35 to 55 in good health.

The table lists this clone with a count of one. The chain has TRBV4-3 and TRBJ2-7; either TRBD1 or TRBD2 may supply D (5 bases each). This CDR3 comprises 15 residues. Germline CDR1 LGHNA, CDR2 YSLEER. V was shortened by 0 bases and J by 7 bases, with 16 bases between the two germline ends. DNA for the CDR3: TGCGCCAGCAGCCAAGATGAGGGACGATTAGGAGAGCAGTACTTC. Translating it yields CASSQDEGRLGEQYF.

In this sample, this clone turned up a few times. CDR3 sequence (DNA): TGTGCCAGCATCCCAGGGGGCAGTTATTACGAGCAGTACTTC. Translation gives CASIPGGSYYEQYF. The rearrangement joins TRBV6-6 to TRBJ2-7; 8 nucleotides match TRBD1. V lost 7 bases, J lost 4 bases, and 9 bases stayed unmatched. The germline gives CDR1 MNHNY, CDR2 SVGAGI (reference sequence). The CDR3 runs 14 residues.

This clone appeared once. The rearrangement links TRBV6-1 to TRBJ1-1; D is ambiguous. This CDR3 is built from 15 residues. Germline loops: CDR1 MNHNS, CDR2 SASEGT. V was cut by 3 bases and J by 5 bases, with 16 bases left in between. CDR3 protein: CASSEGSLGRTEAFF. CDR3 coding DNA: TGTGCCAGCAGTGAGGGATCCTTGGGGAGAACTGAAGCTTTCTTT.

The count of this clone is one. V gene TRBV7-4 combines with J gene TRBJ2-7; D is possibly TRBD1 (5 bases). This CDR3 region has 14 residues. The germline V and J ends were trimmed by 5 bases and 3 bases, with 14 bases remaining between them. Per germline, CDR1 SGHVT and CDR2 SQSDAQ. CDR3 nucleotides: TGTGCCAGCAGCCCACGGACAAGAGACTACGAGCAGTACTTC. It yields the protein CASSPRTRDYEQYF.

The V call is TRBV10-1, the J call TRBJ2-3; 7 bases match TRBD1. Per germline, CDR1 WNHNN and CDR2 SYGVQD (reference sequence). There are 15 residues in the CDR3. The V segment lost 10 bases and the J segment 1 base; nucleotides outside the gene matches: 11. CDR3 in amino acids: CATTRRGQRTDTQYF. Written as DNA, the CDR3 is TGCGCCACCACGAGAAGGGGACAGCGCACAGATACGCAGTATTTT.

The rearrangement links TRBV5-6 to TRBJ1-4, with TRBD1 as a possible D gene (5 bases). Trimming took 1 base from V and 7 from J, leaving 11 bases between them. The V gene's germline CDR1 is SGHDT and CDR2 YYEEEE. The CDR3 extends over 14 amino acids. This CDR3 reads CASSLPGRGEKLFF. In DNA, the CDR3 is TGTGCCAGCAGCTTGCCTGGGAGGGGTGAAAAACTGTTTTTT.

This chain connects TRBV5-1 to TRBJ2-3; D is unclear. V gave up 2 bases and J gave up 3 bases, with 4 bases separating them. The length of the CDR3 is 12 residues. The germline V gene has CDR1 SGHRS and CDR2 YFSETQ. CDR3 amino acids: CASSFITDTQYF. CDR3 sequence (DNA): TGCGCCAGCAGCTTCATTACAGATACGCAGTATTTT.

V and J are TRBV2 and TRBJ2-7; TRBD1 matches at 9 bases. Per germline, CDR1 SNHLY and CDR2 FYNNEI. V gave up 7 bases and J gave up 3 bases; unmatched junction bases: 10. The CDR3 covers 15 residues. CDR3 bases: TGTGCCAGCAAGAAAGGACAGGGGCGAAACTACGAGCAGTACTTC. As protein: CASKKGQGRNYEQYF.

The chain joins TRBV3-1 (or the pseudogene TRBV3-2) to TRBJ2-3, with 8 bases identical to TRBD1. Germline CDR1 is LGHDT and CDR2 is YNNKEL (reference sequence). This CDR3 is 14 amino acids long. V was clipped by 8 bases and J by 6 bases; unmatched bases: 10. CDR3 DNA sequence: TGTGCCAGCCGTCTCAGGGGGCCCCGGGATACGCAGTATTTT. Protein: CASRLRGPRDTQYF.

The rearrangement joins TRBV28 to TRBJ2-7; D is ambiguous. Trimming left V 3 bases short and J 0 bases short, with 0 bases between. This CDR3 has 11 residues. The V gene's germline CDR1 is MDHEN and CDR2 SYDVKM. CDR3 DNA sequence: TGTGCCAGCAGTTTCTCCTACGAGCAGTACTTC. As protein: CASSFSYEQYF. Complete variable domain (other parts from reference TRBV28 and TRBJ2-7): DVKVTQSSRYLVKRTGEKVFLECVQDMDHENMFWYRQDPGLGLRLIYFSYDVKMKEKGDIPEGYSVSREKKERFSLILESASTNQTSMYLCASSFSYEQYFGPGTRLTVT.

The V and J genes are TRBV2 and TRBJ2-7; 9 positions agree with TRBD2. This CDR3 spans 14 amino acids. Per germline, CDR1 SNHLY and CDR2 FYNNEI. With 4 bases clipped from V and 5 bases from J, the junction kept 6 bases outside the gene matches. CDR3 DNA: TGTGCCAGCAGTGCCCTAGCGGGGTCGAACGAGCAGTACTTC. It yields the protein CASSALAGSNEQYF.

This sequence joins TRBV15 and TRBJ2-2; 7 bases agree with TRBD2. With V trimmed by 0 bases and J by 5 bases, 9 bases remained unmatched. Germline lookup yields CDR1 LNHNV and CDR2 YYDKDF (reference sequence). This CDR3 has 17 amino acids. This chain's CDR3 is CATSRDRPAGKTGELFF. The CDR3 DNA sequence: TGTGCCACCAGCAGAGATCGGCCAGCGGGGAAAACCGGGGAGCTGTTTTTT.

V is TRBV29-1 and J is TRBJ2-3; D not resolved. CDR1 is SQVTM and CDR2 is ANQGSEA in the germline V gene. V was trimmed by 5 bases and J by 0 bases, leaving 18 bases between them. This CDR3 contains 16 residues. The CDR3: CSVRSTSIRSTDTQYF. The CDR3 bases are TGCAGCGTTCGCTCCACATCTATCCGCAGCACAGATACGCAGTATTTT.

The rearrangement links TRBV6-2 or TRBV6-3 to TRBJ2-3, with TRBD2 identical over 9 bases. The V gene end was trimmed by 1 base and the J gene end by 1 base; junction bases not matched to a gene: 6. The CDR3 is 17 residues long. From germline, CDR1 is MNHEY and CDR2 SVGEGT. The CDR3 DNA follows: TGTGCCAGCAGTTACTTACGTAGCGGGGGCGGCACAGATACGCAGTATTTT. It translates to CASSYLRSGGGTDTQYF.

The chain uses TRBV3-1 (or the pseudogene TRBV3-2) and TRBJ2-1; 7 bases agree with TRBD1. Germline V gives CDR1 LGHDT, CDR2 YNNKEL (reference sequence). The length of the CDR3 is 17 residues. Unmatched junction bases numbered 10, after V lost 1 base and J lost 4 bases. Here the CDR3 reads CASSQVGTELTYNEQFF. CDR3 in DNA: TGTGCCAGCAGCCAAGTCGGGACAGAGTTAACGTACAATGAGCAGTTCTTC.

V is TRBV29-1 and J is TRBJ2-5; tentative D call: TRBD2 (5 bases). Trimming removed 4 bases from V and 5 bases from J, with 17 bases in between. CDR3 length: 14 amino acids. Germline lookup yields CDR1 SQVTM and CDR2 ANQGSEA. CDR3: CSVGSRVAGETQYF. The CDR3 region has the DNA TGCAGCGTTGGTTCGAGGGTGGCTGGGGAGACCCAGTACTTC.

The chain links TRBV2 to TRBJ1-1; 7 bases agree with TRBD1. The ends lost 6 bases at V and 6 bases at J; junction bases unmatched: 19. CDR3 length: 17 amino acids. The germline CDR1 and CDR2 sequences are SNHLY and FYNNEI. In DNA, the CDR3 is TGTGCCAGCAGGGTCCCTTTGACAGGGAGGTTTGATCCTGAAGCTTTCTTT. Its protein product is CASRVPLTGRFDPEAFF.

V is TRBV5-6 and J is TRBJ2-1; the D call may be TRBD1 or TRBD2 (6 bases each). CDR3 length equals 16 residues. Germline lookup yields CDR1 SGHDT and CDR2 YYEEEE. V lost 0 bases and J lost 2, with 12 bases in between. This CDR3 is CASSLERGGTYNEQFF. The CDR3 DNA sequence: TGTGCCAGCAGCTTGGAGCGAGGGGGGACCTACAATGAGCAGTTCTTC.

V and J are TRBV2 and TRBJ2-7; TRBD1 aligns across 8 bases. The germline V gene encodes CDR1 SNHLY and CDR2 FYNNEI. After removal of 5 bases from V and 5 bases from J, the junction contained 5 bases not matched to a gene. CDR3 size: 13 residues. In DNA, the CDR3 is TGTGCCAGCAGTCAGGCAGGGGGCAACGAGCAGTACTTC. Amino acids: CASSQAGGNEQYF.

The chain combines TRBV7-9 with TRBJ1-2; no clear D gene. The CDR3 length is 13 residues. The germline CDR1 and CDR2 sequences are SEHNR and FQNEAQ (reference sequence). V dropped 1 base and J dropped 7 bases, with 10 bases sitting between them. The CDR3 here is CASSLGQFGGYTF. The CDR3 region has the DNA TGTGCCAGCAGCTTAGGGCAGTTTGGTGGCTACACCTTC.

The CDR3 coding sequence is TGTGCCAGCAGCCCCGCAATCTCGGCAGGGGGTTGGGGCAATCAGCCCCAGCATTTT. Its translation is CASSPAISAGGWGNQPQHF. This chain connects TRBV2 to TRBJ1-5, with 7 positions matching TRBD1. Germline CDR1 and CDR2: SNHLY and FYNNEI. This CDR3 spans 19 amino acids. V gave up 6 bases and J gave up 2 bases; unmatched junction bases: 19.

The CDR3 DNA is TGTGCCAGCTCACTGATTTCAGGGGGGAACACTGAAGCTTTCTTT. As protein: CASSLISGGNTEAFF. This chain connects TRBV18 to TRBJ1-1; 7 bases map to TRBD1. Looked up from germline, CDR1 is KGHSH and CDR2 is LQKENI. With V trimmed by 4 bases and J by 1 base, 6 bases remained unmatched. The CDR3 runs 15 residues.

V usage is TRBV9 and J usage is TRBJ2-1; D may match TRBD1 or TRBD2 (8 bases each). This CDR3 contains 17 residues. CDR1 SGDLS and CDR2 YYNGEE come from the germline V gene. Trimming removed 3 bases from V and 0 bases from J, with 16 bases in between. The CDR3 region has the DNA TGTGCCAGCAGCGGGAGGACAGGGACTAGCTCCTACAATGAGCAGTTCTTC. Its translation: CASSGRTGTSSYNEQFF.

The gene calls are TRBV7-2 and TRBJ2-5; D is unclear. V lost 5 bases to trimming and J lost 5 bases, with 12 bases between them. The germline V gene encodes CDR1 SGHTA and CDR2 FQGNSA. This CDR3 is built from 13 residues. In DNA, the CDR3 is TGTGCCAGCAGCAAAAACCAGGCGGAGACCCAGTACTTC. It specifies CASSKNQAETQYF.